This T cell receptor (beta chain) was observed in a study of cytomegalovirus exposure and HLA in healthy donors. Study findings and constraints: Later, an analysis found that TCR clusters from the first cohort tended to co-occur in the 120 validation repertoires. The investigators catalogued 160 or so TCR beta chains as cytomegalovirus-associated.

Generated by immunoSEQ multiplex PCR, the TCRdb table keeps only in-frame clones and is missing some. The repertoire holds about 220,000 clones, with 88% as singletons. On this clone: Its antigen remains unidentified.

The donors were members of the roughly 130-subject validation cohort (separate from the 666-subject first cohort). The germline CDR1 and CDR2 sequences are MNHEY and SMNVEV (reference sequence). V lost 5 bases, J lost 1 base, and 7 bases stayed unmatched. The CDR3 extends over 17 amino acids. The rearrangement links TRBV27 to TRBJ2-4; 11 bases fit TRBD1. The clonotype was recovered from a woman between 18 and 29 years old in good health and CMV-seronegative. Material: PBMCs. CDR3 residues: CASSRTGGIGAKNIQYF. The CDR3 DNA is TGTGCCAGCAGTCGGACAGGGGGCATCGGGGCCAAAAACATTCAGTACTTC.